This entry is about one T cell receptor beta chain. This CDR3 is 14 amino acids long. Germline CDR1 and CDR2: SGHVS and FQNEAQ. This entry belongs to a study of T cells expressing NK-cell markers. UMIs were included in TCR beta cDNA generated by 5'RACE template switching. For each CDR3 protein, TCRdb gives one entry from its re-call of the 5' RACE reads, without DNA. This sample carries roughly 450,000 distinct CDR3 sequences, with around 1.4% going to the ten biggest clones. The specimen sequenced was blood T cells: a sorted CD56 or NKG2C T cell subset, CD4+ or CD8+ T cells, or bulk PBMC T cells (not recorded which). The clonotype originates from a woman in her forties or fifties in good health. The V call is TRBV7-8, the J call TRBJ1-5; no DNA is available, so the TRBD1 call from TCRdb remains unchecked. This CDR3 reads CASSRGSGDQPQHF.